Shown below are 15 T cell receptor beta chains from a single sample sequenced in a study of blood T cell repertoires in COVID-19. Using immunoSEQ multiplex PCR, the repertoire was profiled, and TCRdb retains in-frame clones only, with some absent. Of 200,000 to 300,000 clones in the sample, about 86% were seen once. The source material was peripheral blood. Receptors were obtained from a man in his sixties with acute or convalescent COVID-19.

CDR3 sequence reads: CASSVTGADTQYF. Written as DNA, the CDR3 is TGTGCCAGCAGCGTAACAGGGGCAGATACGCAGTATTTT. The chain recombines TRBV9 with TRBJ2-3; TRBD1 aligns across 7 bases. From germline, CDR1 is SGDLS and CDR2 YYNGEE. V was clipped by 1 base and J by 4 bases; unmatched bases: 0. The CDR3 consists of 13 residues.

In DNA form, the CDR3 reads TGTGCCACCGGGATGGGGGAGACCCAGTACTTC. Translation gives CATGMGETQYF. J is TRBJ2-5 and V is TRBV19, with a possible D match to TRBD2 (5 bases). The CDR3 extends over 11 amino acids. Trimming removed 10 bases from V and 5 bases from J, with 11 bases in between. CDR1 and CDR2 (germline): LNHDA, SQIVND (reference sequence).

V usage is TRBV29-1 and J usage is TRBJ1-5; 8 bases map to TRBD1. The CDR3 contains 14 residues. Germline V gene lookup returns CDR1 SQVTM and CDR2 ANQGSEA. The junction had 3 bases not matched to a gene; V was cut back by 5 bases and J by 0 bases. This CDR3 reads CSVWDRSSNQPQHF. In DNA form, the CDR3 reads TGCAGCGTTTGGGACAGGAGTAGCAATCAGCCCCAGCATTTT.

This clone appeared a single time. V is TRBV28 and J is TRBJ1-1; 9 bases align to TRBD1. V was pared by 3 bases and J by 4 bases, with 12 bases of the junction left unmatched. CDR1 is MDHEN and CDR2 is SYDVKM in the germline V gene. This CDR3 has 17 amino acids. In DNA form, the CDR3 reads TGTGCCAGCAGTTTTAGGGGACAGGGCGCCGGAGGCACTGAAGCTTTCTTT. Amino acids: CASSFRGQGAGGTEAFF.

A single count supports this clone. The chain is built from TRBV3-1 (or the pseudogene TRBV3-2) and TRBJ2-2; 7 bases fit TRBD2. This CDR3 comprises 15 residues. V lost 5 bases and J lost 5; bases outside the gene matches: 8. Germline CDR1 LGHDT, CDR2 YNNKEL (reference sequence). The DNA for the CDR3 is TGTGCCAGCAGCATCAAAACAGCGGGAACCGGGGAGCTGTTTTTT. Protein sequence: CASSIKTAGTGELFF.

Regarding this clone: Other DNA sequences of this sample code for an identical CDR3. V is TRBV5-1 and J is TRBJ2-2; tentative D call: TRBD1 (6 bases). This CDR3 has 14 amino acids. Trimming pared 1 base from V and 6 bases from J, leaving 10 bases between. Germline CDR1 SGHRS, CDR2 YFSETQ. As DNA, the CDR3 is TGCGCCAGCAGCTTGAAAGGGGGACCCGGGGAGCTGTTTTTT. It encodes CASSLKGGPGELFF. Supplemented by reference TRBV5-1 and TRBJ2-2, the full variable domain reads KAGVTQTPRYLIKTRGQQVTLSCSPISGHRSVSWYQQTPGQGLQFLFEYFSETQRNKGNFPGRFSGRQFSNSRSEMNVSTLELGDSALYLCASSLKGGPGELFFGEGSRLTVL.

The gene calls are TRBV14 and TRBJ2-7; TRBD2 aligns across 8 bases. This CDR3 spans 15 amino acids. V lost 4 bases, J lost 2 bases, and 7 bases stayed unmatched. Per germline, CDR1 SGHDN and CDR2 FVKESK. The CDR3 nucleotides are TGTGCCAGCAGCCGCGGGGTAGCGGGGCCCTACGAGCAGTACTTC. Translated, it gives CASSRGVAGPYEQYF.

V usage is TRBV5-4 and J usage is TRBJ2-3; a possible D gene is TRBD1 (6 bases). The germline gives CDR1 SGHNT, CDR2 YYREEE (reference sequence). The CDR3 length is 15 residues. V was pared by 2 bases and J by 3 bases, with 13 bases between. CDR3 residues: CASSFDRSRTDTQYF. CDR3 DNA sequence: TGTGCCAGCAGCTTCGACAGGAGCCGGACAGATACGCAGTATTTT. Full variable domain (missing parts from reference TRBV5-4 and TRBJ2-3): ETGVTQSPTHLIKTRGQQVTLRCSSQSGHNTVSWYQQALGQGPQFIFQYYREEENGRGNFPPRFSGLQFPNYSSELNVNALELDDSALYLCASSFDRSRTDTQYFGPGTRLTVL.

This clone was seen more than once but under ten times. The chain recombines TRBV2 with TRBJ1-5, with 12 bases that match TRBD1. CDR3 length equals 16 residues. Per germline, CDR1 SNHLY and CDR2 FYNNEI. The V and J ends lost 8 bases and 3 bases, in that order; junction bases with no gene match: 8. For the CDR3, the DNA is TGTGCCAGCGGTGGGACAGGGGGCATTTTCAATCAGCCCCAGCATTTT. Amino acids: CASGGTGGIFNQPQHF.

This clone has just one count. The rearrangement joins TRBV30 to TRBJ1-1; TRBD1 is a possible D gene (6 bases). This CDR3 region has 13 residues. Germline CDR1 reads GTSNPN; CDR2 reads SVGIG (reference sequence). The germline V and J ends were trimmed by 0 bases and 3 bases, with 8 bases remaining between them. CDR3 nucleotide sequence: TGTGCCTGGAGTGTACACAGGGACACTGAAGCTTTCTTT. This codes for CAWSVHRDTEAFF.

The chain uses TRBV6-5 and TRBJ2-7, with a weak D call TRBD2 (6 bases). V gave up 5 bases and J gave up 3 bases, with 11 bases separating them. The CDR3 length is 13 residues. From germline, CDR1 is MNHEY and CDR2 SVGAGI. The CDR3 region is CASSMGLIYEQYF. CDR3 DNA: TGTGCCAGCAGTATGGGACTCATCTACGAGCAGTACTTC.

This clone has just a few counts. The rearrangement links TRBV20-1 to TRBJ2-7; 15 bases are a match to TRBD2. Looked up from germline, CDR1 is DFQATT and CDR2 is SNEGSKA (reference sequence). The CDR3 sequence is 14 residues long. V lost 3 bases, J lost 7 bases, and 4 bases stayed unmatched. The CDR3 spells CSASPGTSGREQYF. In DNA form, the CDR3 reads TGCAGTGCTAGTCCCGGGACTAGCGGGAGGGAGCAGTACTTC.

This clone has just a few counts. This chain joins TRBV5-1 and TRBJ1-2; the D is unclear. This CDR3 spans 13 amino acids. V was cut by 0 bases and J by 3 bases, with 6 bases left in between. Germline V lookup: CDR1 SGHRS, CDR2 YFSETQ. CDR3 sequence (DNA): TGCGCCAGCAGCTTGGGCACGGACTATGGCTACACCTTC. This encodes CASSLGTDYGYTF.

V and J are TRBV10-3 and TRBJ2-7, with TRBD2 matching 12 bases. CDR1 and CDR2 (germline): ENHRY, SYGVKD. This CDR3 is 14 amino acids long. V lost 7 bases and J lost 2; bases outside the gene matches: 3. DNA of the CDR3: TGTGCCATCAAATGGACTAGCGGGACCTACGAGCAGTACTTC. As protein: CAIKWTSGTYEQYF.

This clone was seen just once. The CDR3 loop reads CASSLMGQRNTEAFF. The CDR3 nucleotides are TGTGCCAGCAGCTTGATGGGACAGAGGAACACTGAAGCTTTCTTT. This chain joins TRBV11-1 and TRBJ1-1; TRBD1 matches at 7 bases. There are 15 residues in the CDR3. Germline V gives CDR1 SGHAT, CDR2 FQDESV (reference sequence). The trim removed 3 bases at V and 1 base at J, leaving 5 bases unmatched.